The T cell receptor (beta chain) described here comes from a study of blood T cell repertoires in COVID-19. Study overall: Researchers got acute and convalescent COVID-19 samples from the United States, Italy and Spain.

The sample holds one count of this clone. CDR1 and CDR2 from the germline V gene are SGDLS and YYNGEE. This CDR3 contains 16 residues. J was trimmed by 4 bases and V by 7 bases; bases with no gene match: 13. In the authors' workflow: It was from reference gene primer amplification that nucleated cell counts were estimated. Profiling relied on immunoSEQ multiplex PCR, and the TCRdb table lists in-frame clones only, not all of them. That table gives V, J and clone size, and the DNA gave D and trimming. The table lists 200,000 to 300,000 clones, 86% of them singletons. This clonotype originated in a man between 25 and 39 years old with active or convalescent COVID-19. This chain links TRBV9 with TRBJ2-3; 9 bases fit TRBD1. The sequencing sample was made of peripheral blood. The DNA for the CDR3 is TGTGCCAGCGCACCCGGGGGGACAGGGTACGCAGATACGCAGTATTTT. Its translation: CASAPGGTGYADTQYF.